Sequencing of this T cell receptor beta chain was carried out in a study of naive and memory T cell subsets. Both TRBC1 and TRBC2 were covered by a beta constant-region primer of two equimolar oligonucleotides. Nested alpha and beta constant-region primers with the SP2 primer drove four PCR rounds on ligated cDNA. Via MiXCR, TCRdb re-called the UMI-ligation and nested PCR reads, giving one row per CDR3 protein. The sample records 80,000 or so distinct CDR3 sequences, 9% being singletons. This clonotype was observed many times. V lost 1 base and J 1 base, leaving 5 bases between the germline ends. The CDR3 loop spans 14 amino acids. Germline V CDR1 and CDR2: WSHSY, SAAADI.

The chain links TRBV10-2 to TRBJ1-5; perhaps TRBD1 as D (5 bases). The sequence derives from a human donor in good health. The sample comprised naive CD8+ T cells from blood. CDR3: CASSEWDSNQPQHF. For the CDR3, the DNA is TGCGCCAGCAGTGAGTGGGACAGCAATCAGCCCCAGCATTTT.